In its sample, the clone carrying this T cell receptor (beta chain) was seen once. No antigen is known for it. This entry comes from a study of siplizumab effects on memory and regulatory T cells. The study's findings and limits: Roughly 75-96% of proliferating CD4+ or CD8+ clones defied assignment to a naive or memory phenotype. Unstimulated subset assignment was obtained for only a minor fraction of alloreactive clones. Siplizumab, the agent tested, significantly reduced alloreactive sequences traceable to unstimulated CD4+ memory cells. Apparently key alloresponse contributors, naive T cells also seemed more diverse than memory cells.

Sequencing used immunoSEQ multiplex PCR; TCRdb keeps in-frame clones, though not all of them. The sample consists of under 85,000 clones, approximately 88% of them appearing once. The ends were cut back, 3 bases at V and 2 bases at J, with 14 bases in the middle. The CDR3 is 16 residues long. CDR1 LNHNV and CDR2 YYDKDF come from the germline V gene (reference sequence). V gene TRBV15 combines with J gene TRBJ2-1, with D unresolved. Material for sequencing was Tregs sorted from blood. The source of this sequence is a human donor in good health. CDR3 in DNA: TGTGCCACCAGCAGGGATTACTACTTCCCCTACAATGAGCAGTTCTTC. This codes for CATSRDYYFPYNEQFF.